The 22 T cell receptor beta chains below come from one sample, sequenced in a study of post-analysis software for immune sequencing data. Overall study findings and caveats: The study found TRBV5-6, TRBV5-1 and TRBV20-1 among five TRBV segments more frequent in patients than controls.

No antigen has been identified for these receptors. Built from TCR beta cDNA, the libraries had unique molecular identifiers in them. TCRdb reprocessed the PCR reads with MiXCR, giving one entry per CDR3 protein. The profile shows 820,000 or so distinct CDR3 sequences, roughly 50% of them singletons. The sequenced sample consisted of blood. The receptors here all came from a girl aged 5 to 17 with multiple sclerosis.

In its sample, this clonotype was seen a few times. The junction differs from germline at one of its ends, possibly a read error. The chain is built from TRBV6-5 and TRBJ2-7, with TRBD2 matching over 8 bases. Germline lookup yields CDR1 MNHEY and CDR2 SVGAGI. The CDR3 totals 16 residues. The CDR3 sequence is CAGRATSGGITYEQYF. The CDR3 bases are TGTGCCGGCAGAGCCACTAGCGGAGGAATTACCTACGAGCAGTACTTC.

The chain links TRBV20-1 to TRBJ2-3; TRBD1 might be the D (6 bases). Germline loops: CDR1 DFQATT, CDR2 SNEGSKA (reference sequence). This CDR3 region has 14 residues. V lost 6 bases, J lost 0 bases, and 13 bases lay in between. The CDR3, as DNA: TGCAGTGCGAGGACAGTGACTAGCACAGATACGCAGTATTTT. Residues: CSARTVTSTDTQYF.

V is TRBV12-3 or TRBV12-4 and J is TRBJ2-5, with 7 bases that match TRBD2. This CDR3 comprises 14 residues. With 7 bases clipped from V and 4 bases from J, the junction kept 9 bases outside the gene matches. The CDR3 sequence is CASNPRLAGETQYF. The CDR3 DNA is TGTGCCAGCAACCCCAGATTAGCGGGAGAGACCCAGTACTTC.

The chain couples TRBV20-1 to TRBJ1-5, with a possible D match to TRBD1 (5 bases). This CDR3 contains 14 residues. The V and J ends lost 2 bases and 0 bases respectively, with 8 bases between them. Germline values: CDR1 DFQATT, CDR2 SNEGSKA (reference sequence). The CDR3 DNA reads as TGCAGTGCTAGACGAGGGGATAGCAATCAGCCCCAGCATTTT. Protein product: CSARRGDSNQPQHF.

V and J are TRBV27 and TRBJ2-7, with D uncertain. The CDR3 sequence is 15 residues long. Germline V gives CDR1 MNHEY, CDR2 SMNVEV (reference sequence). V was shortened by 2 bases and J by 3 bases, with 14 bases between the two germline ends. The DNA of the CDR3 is TGTGCCAGCAGTTTACGTCCCGGACGGTTCTACGAGCAGTACTTC. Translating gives CASSLRPGRFYEQYF.

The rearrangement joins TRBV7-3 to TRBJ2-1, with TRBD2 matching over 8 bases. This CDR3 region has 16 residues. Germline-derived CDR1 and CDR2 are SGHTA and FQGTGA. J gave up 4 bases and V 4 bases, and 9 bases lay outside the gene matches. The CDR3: CASSSVGRAGYNEQFF. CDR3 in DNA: TGTGCCAGCAGCTCTGTCGGGAGGGCCGGGTACAATGAGCAGTTCTTC.

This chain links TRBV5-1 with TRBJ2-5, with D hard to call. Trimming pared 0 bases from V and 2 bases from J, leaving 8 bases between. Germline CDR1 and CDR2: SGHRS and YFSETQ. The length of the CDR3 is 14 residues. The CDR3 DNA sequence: TGCGCCAGCAGCTTGGTCCAAGGACAAGAGACCCAGTACTTC. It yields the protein CASSLVQGQETQYF.

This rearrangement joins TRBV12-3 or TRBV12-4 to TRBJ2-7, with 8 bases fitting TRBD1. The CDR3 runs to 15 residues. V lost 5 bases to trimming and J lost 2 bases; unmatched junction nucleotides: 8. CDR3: CASSPPGTGTYEQYF. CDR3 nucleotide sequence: TGTGCCAGCAGTCCCCCCGGGACAGGAACCTACGAGCAGTACTTC.

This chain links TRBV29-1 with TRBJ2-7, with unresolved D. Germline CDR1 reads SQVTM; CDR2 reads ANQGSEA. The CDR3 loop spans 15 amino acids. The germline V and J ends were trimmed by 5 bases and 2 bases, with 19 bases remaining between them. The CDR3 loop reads CSVTRVGTLPYEQYF. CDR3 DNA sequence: TGCAGCGTTACCAGAGTGGGCACATTACCCTACGAGCAGTACTTC.

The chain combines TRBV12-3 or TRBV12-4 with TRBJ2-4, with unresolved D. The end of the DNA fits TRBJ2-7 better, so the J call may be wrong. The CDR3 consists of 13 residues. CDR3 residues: CASSPTIIGEQYF. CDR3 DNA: TGTGCCAGCAGTCCCACTATCATTGGCGAGCAGTACTTC.

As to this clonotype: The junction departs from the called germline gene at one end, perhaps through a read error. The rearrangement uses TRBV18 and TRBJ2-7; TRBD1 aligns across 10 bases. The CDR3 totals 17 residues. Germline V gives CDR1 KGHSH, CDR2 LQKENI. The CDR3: CASSAPGQGGYSYEQYF. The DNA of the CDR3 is TGTGCCAGCTCAGCACCCGGACAGGGGGGGTACTCCTACGAGCAGTACTTC. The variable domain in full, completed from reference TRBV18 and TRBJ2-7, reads NAGVMQNPRHLVRRRGQEARLRCSPMKGHSHVYWYRQLPEEGLKFMVYLQKENIIDESGMPKERFSAEFPKEGPSILRIQQVVRGDSAAYFCASSAPGQGGYSYEQYFGPGTRLTVT.

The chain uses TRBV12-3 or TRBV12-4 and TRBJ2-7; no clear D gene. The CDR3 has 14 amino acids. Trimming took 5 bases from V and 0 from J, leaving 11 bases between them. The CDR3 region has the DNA TGTGCCAGCAGTCCCGGGCCCAGCTCCTACGAGCAGTACTTC. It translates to CASSPGPSSYEQYF.

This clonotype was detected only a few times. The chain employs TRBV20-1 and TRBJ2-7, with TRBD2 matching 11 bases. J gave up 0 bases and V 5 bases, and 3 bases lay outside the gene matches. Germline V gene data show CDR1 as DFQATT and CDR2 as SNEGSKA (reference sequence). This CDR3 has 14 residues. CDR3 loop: CSAAGLAGSYEQYF. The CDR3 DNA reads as TGCAGTGCTGCTGGACTAGCGGGCTCCTACGAGCAGTACTTC.

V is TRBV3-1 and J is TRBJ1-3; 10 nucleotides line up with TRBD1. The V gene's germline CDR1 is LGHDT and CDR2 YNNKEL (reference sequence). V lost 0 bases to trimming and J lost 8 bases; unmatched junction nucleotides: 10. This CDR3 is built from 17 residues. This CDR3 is CASSQDPGQGGLDTIYF. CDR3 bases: TGTGCCAGCAGCCAAGACCCCGGACAGGGGGGGTTGGACACCATATATTTT.

CDR3: CASSPGRLKAYEQYF. The CDR3, as DNA: TGTGCCAGCAGTCCAGGCCGTTTAAAAGCCTACGAGCAGTACTTC. The rearrangement links TRBV12-3 or TRBV12-4 to TRBJ2-7, with D unclear. Trimming took off 5 bases at V and 2 bases at J, with 16 bases between the two ends. CDR3 length equals 15 residues.

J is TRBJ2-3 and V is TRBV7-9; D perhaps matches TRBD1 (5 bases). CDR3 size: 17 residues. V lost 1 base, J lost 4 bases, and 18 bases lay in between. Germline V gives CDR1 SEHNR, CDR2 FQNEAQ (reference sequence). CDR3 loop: CASSLDPGRVRADTQYF. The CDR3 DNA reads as TGTGCCAGCAGCTTAGACCCCGGCAGGGTAAGGGCAGATACGCAGTATTTT.

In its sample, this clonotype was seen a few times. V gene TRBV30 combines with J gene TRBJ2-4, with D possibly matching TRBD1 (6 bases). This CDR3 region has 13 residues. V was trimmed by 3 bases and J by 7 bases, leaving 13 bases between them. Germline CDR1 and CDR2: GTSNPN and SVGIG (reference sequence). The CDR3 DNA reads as TGTGCCTGGAGCGCCGACAGGAGTAACATTCAGTACTTC. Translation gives CAWSADRSNIQYF. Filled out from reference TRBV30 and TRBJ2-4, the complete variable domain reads SQTIHQWPATLVQPVGSPLSLECTVEGTSNPNLYWYRQAAGRGLQLLFYSVGIGQISSEVPQNLSASRPQDRQFILSSKKLLLSDSGFYLCAWSADRSNIQYFGAGTRLSVL.

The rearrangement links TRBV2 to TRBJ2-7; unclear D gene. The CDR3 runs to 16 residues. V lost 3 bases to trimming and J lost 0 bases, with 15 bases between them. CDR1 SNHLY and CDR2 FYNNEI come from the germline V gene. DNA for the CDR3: TGTGCCAGCAGTGATACGACCTGGAGCCACTCCTACGAGCAGTACTTC. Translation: CASSDTTWSHSYEQYF.

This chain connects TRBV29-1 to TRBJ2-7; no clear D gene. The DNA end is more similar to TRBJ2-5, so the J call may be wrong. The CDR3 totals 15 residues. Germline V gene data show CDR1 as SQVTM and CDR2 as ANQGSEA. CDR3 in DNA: TGCAGCGTAGACCTACTCGGGCCGACAAGGGAGACCCAGTACTTC. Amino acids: CSVDLLGPTRETQYF.

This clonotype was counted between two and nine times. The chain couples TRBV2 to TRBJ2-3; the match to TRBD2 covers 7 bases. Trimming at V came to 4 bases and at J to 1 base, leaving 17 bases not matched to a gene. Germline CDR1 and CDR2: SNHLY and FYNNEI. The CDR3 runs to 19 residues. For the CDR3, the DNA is TGTGCCAGCAGTGGCCTGGACCGGCGGGGGTTTCAGGGCACAGATACGCAGTATTTT. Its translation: CASSGLDRRGFQGTDTQYF.

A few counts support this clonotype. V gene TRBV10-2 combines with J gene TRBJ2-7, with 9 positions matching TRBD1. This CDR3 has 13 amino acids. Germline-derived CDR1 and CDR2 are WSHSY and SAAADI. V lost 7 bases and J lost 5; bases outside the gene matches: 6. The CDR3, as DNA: TGCGCCAGCACCGGGACAGGGTTCCACGAGCAGTACTTC. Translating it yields CASTGTGFHEQYF.

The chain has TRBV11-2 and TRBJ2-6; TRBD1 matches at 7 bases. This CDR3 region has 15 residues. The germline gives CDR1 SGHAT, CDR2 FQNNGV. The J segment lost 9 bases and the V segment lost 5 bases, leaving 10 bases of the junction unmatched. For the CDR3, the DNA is TGTGCCAGCAGCCTCACAGGGGCCCTTAGCAACGTCCTGACTTTC. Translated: CASSLTGALSNVLTF.